Listed here are 11 T cell receptor beta chains from one sample, sequenced in a study of blood T cell repertoires in COVID-19. Generated by immunoSEQ multiplex PCR, the TCRdb table keeps only in-frame clones and is missing some. The top ten hold approximately 44% of the sample, which has some 83,000 clones, about 76% seen once. The material sequenced was peripheral blood. The origin of the receptors is a man older than 75 with acute or convalescent COVID-19.

CDR3 sequence: CASSLLGTAYHEQYF. The CDR3 region has the DNA TGTGCCAGCAGTTTATTGGGGACAGCGTACCACGAGCAGTACTTC. The chain combines TRBV28 with TRBJ2-7; 7 bases align to TRBD1. The J segment lost 5 bases and the V segment lost 1 base, leaving 8 bases of the junction unmatched. CDR3 length: 15 residues. CDR1 is MDHEN and CDR2 is SYDVKM in the germline V gene.

V is TRBV18 and J is TRBJ1-2; the D gene is possibly TRBD1 (5 bases). Germline lookup yields CDR1 KGHSH and CDR2 LQKENI. The germline V and J ends were trimmed by 6 bases and 6 bases, with 14 bases remaining between them. The CDR3 is made up of 13 amino acids. CDR3 DNA sequence: TGTGCCAGCTCCCTGGGACTCTCGGATGGCTACACCTTC. It specifies CASSLGLSDGYTF.

This chain links TRBV10-2 with TRBJ2-7; 12 positions agree with TRBD1. J gave up 6 bases and V 6 bases, and 3 bases lay outside the gene matches. The germline V gene has CDR1 WSHSY and CDR2 SAAADI. This CDR3 spans 13 amino acids. The CDR3 is CASSGTGGREQYF. DNA of the CDR3: TGCGCCAGCAGCGGGACAGGGGGCCGCGAGCAGTACTTC.

CDR3 residues: CASTTSGRTDTQYF. Here the CDR3 DNA reads TGTGCCAGCACAACTAGCGGGCGCACAGATACGCAGTATTTT. V usage is TRBV7-9 and J usage is TRBJ2-3; 9 nucleotides align to TRBD2. This CDR3 spans 14 amino acids. CDR1 and CDR2 (germline): SEHNR, FQNEAQ (reference sequence). J was trimmed by 1 base and V by 7 bases; bases with no gene match: 3.

V and J are TRBV9 and TRBJ2-1; 11 bases fit TRBD2. Germline lookup yields CDR1 SGDLS and CDR2 YYNGEE. The length of the CDR3 is 15 residues. The trim removed 0 bases at V and 7 bases at J, leaving 3 bases unmatched. For the CDR3, the DNA is TGTGCCAGCAGCGTAGGGCTAGCGGGAGGTAATGAGCAGTTCTTC. As protein: CASSVGLAGGNEQFF.

V is TRBV25-1 and J is TRBJ2-3, with TRBD2 as a possible D gene (5 bases). Trimming stripped 1 base from V and 8 bases from J, with 10 bases between. The CDR3 is 13 residues long. CDR1 and CDR2 (germline): MGHDK, SYGVNS. The CDR3 loop is CASSESEGRTQYF. CDR3 bases: TGTGCCAGCAGTGAATCCGAGGGCCGTACGCAGTATTTT.

The CDR3 DNA reads TGCGCCAGCAGCTTGGGTCTGACGACAGGGGCCCCTGGGGCCAACGTCCTGACTTTC. Protein: CASSLGLTTGAPGANVLTF. The chain links TRBV5-1 to TRBJ2-6; 8 bases map to TRBD1. CDR1 and CDR2 from the germline V gene are SGHRS and YFSETQ. The trim removed 0 bases at V and 2 bases at J, leaving 10 bases unmatched. This CDR3 is 19 amino acids long.

This clone has just one count. CDR3 in amino acids: CASSPTGTSGSFGTQYF. DNA for the CDR3: TGTGCCAGCTCACCAACCGGGACTAGCGGGAGTTTTGGTACGCAGTATTTT. V is TRBV18 and J is TRBJ2-3; 14 nucleotides line up with TRBD2. The junction had 9 bases not matched to a gene; V was cut back by 2 bases and J by 8 bases. The CDR3 is made up of 17 amino acids. CDR1 and CDR2 from the germline V gene are KGHSH and LQKENI.

The chain joins TRBV6-5 to TRBJ1-5; maybe TRBD1 (6 bases). With 10 bases removed from V and 4 bases from J, the gap between germline ends came to 14 bases. Germline lookup yields CDR1 MNHEY and CDR2 SVGAGI. CDR3 length: 13 residues. The CDR3 sequence is CATGQLQNQPQHF. CDR3 nucleotides: TGTGCCACTGGACAGCTCCAAAATCAGCCCCAGCATTTT.

This clone has just a few counts. V gene TRBV18 combines with J gene TRBJ2-7; no clear D gene. This CDR3 has 14 amino acids. CDR1 and CDR2 from the germline V gene are KGHSH and LQKENI. V lost 3 bases to trimming and J lost 0 bases, with 9 bases between them. The CDR3 protein is CASSPGLGSYEQYF. CDR3 nucleotides: TGTGCCAGCTCACCCGGTCTAGGCTCCTACGAGCAGTACTTC.

The chain is built from TRBV6-2 or TRBV6-3 and TRBJ2-5, with 7 bases aligning to TRBD2. Losses at the gene ends were 7 bases for V and 3 bases for J; bases not matched to a gene: 5. The germline V gene has CDR1 MNHEY and CDR2 SVGEGT. The CDR3 is 13 amino acids. Here the CDR3 reads CASTPAGKETQYF. The CDR3, as DNA: TGTGCCAGCACCCCAGCGGGAAAAGAGACCCAGTACTTC.